Reported below is one T cell receptor beta chain. The specificity of this receptor is unknown. No much larger clonotype is one base removed from it; base qualities were not supplied. This specimen comes from a study of T-cell memory formation after mild COVID-19 (dated by TCRdb to the early 2020s). With respect to the entire study: Most TCR sequence clusters were specific to one of the two donors. Longitudinal TCRalpha and TCRbeta repertoire sequencing tracked T-cell clones expanding and contracting after mild COVID-19 in a couple of donors. The cohort comprised two young, previously healthy adult volunteers, one female and one male.

PBMCs were isolated by Ficoll-Paque density gradient centrifugation. Study-wide findings and limitations: The study covered only a couple of mild cases, and larger cohorts including severe cases with pre-infection samples were considered necessary. Contracting CD4+ clones appeared mostly in the CM and EM memory subsets, whereas CD8+ clones were enriched in EMRA. Whether the second-wave clones peaking on day 37 were SARS-CoV-2 specific was not confirmed. Balanced CD4/CD8 phenotypes were observed for clones contracting from day 15 to 85, whereas a bias towards CD4+ was observed for a second wave of clones expanding from day 15 to 37. The detection of some responding clones in pre-infection memory suggests that pre-existing cross-reactive memory T cells joined the SARS-CoV-2 response.

The reads were generated on an Illumina NovaSeq 6000. cDNA libraries for TCRalpha and TCRbeta were prepared by 5'RACE using constant-segment primers, with sample barcodes and unique molecular identifiers added. RNA was extracted from every sample with Trizol reagent. Library amplification was performed in two PCR steps, and a second sample barcode and Illumina TruSeq adapters were introduced in the second step. Libraries were sequenced on an Illumina NovaSeq with 2 x 150 bp paired-end reads. Processing in the source paper ran as follows. Demultiplexing of reads and collapsing into UMI-guided consensus sequences were performed with migec v1.2.7. Using mixcr v2.1.11, the UMI consensuses were aligned to TRA and TRB V and J templates and assembled into clonotypes. A clonotype was counted as expanded or contracted only when both edgeR and NoisET called the clonotype significant, with the noise models trained on biological replicates. For edgeR calls, the thresholds were a false discovery rate-adjusted p below 0.01 and a log2 fold-change of 1. PCA with hierarchical clustering of max-normalized trajectories of the 1000 most abundant clonotypes was used as exploratory dynamics analysis. Separately sequenced CD4+ and CD8+ repertoires were used to assign a CD4 or CD8 phenotype to each responding clone. Clones were called with MiXCR by TCRdb after fastp trimmed the public reads at Q25, and only in-frame beta chains were retained. A single entry per CDR3 protein holds the most common genes and DNA from its merged rows. TCRdb's processing, not the authors' own work, is the source of the V and J calls. The sample records 350,000 to 500,000 distinct CDR3 sequences, 20% to 30% of which are singletons. The ten biggest clones cover about 12% of the sample.

The sample taken for sequencing was PBMCs or a T cell subset sorted from them (not recorded which). The clonotype was recovered from an adult woman who had mild COVID-19 (a few samples of this study predate the infection). The sample titles of this study are shuffled in the database, so cell type and time point are left out; the donor was told from shared clones.

The nucleotide sequence reads as follows: TGTGCCAGTAGTATTTCTAGCGGGGACACCGGGGAGCTGTTTTTT. Its translation is CASSISSGDTGELFF. The receptor chain draws on TRBV19 and TRBJ2-2; TRBD2 fits 9 bases in the junction. The V end gives up 3 bases and the J end 3 bases, leaving 2 bases in the junction not matched to a gene. Based on the germline V gene (reference sequence), the CDR1 and CDR2 sequences are LNHDA and SQIVND. The CDR3 runs 15 amino acids, cysteine and phenylalanine included. Just CDR3 DNA is preserved here, 45 bases in frame from base 1. Here the CDR3 is joined to the reference TRBV19 and TRBJ2-2 genes, and the full variable domain is: DGGITQSPKYLFRKEGQNVTLSCEQNLNHDAMYWYRQDPGQGLRLIYYSQIVNDFQKGDIAEGYSVSREKKESFPLTVTSAQKNPTAFYLCASSISSGDTGELFFGEGSRLTVL.